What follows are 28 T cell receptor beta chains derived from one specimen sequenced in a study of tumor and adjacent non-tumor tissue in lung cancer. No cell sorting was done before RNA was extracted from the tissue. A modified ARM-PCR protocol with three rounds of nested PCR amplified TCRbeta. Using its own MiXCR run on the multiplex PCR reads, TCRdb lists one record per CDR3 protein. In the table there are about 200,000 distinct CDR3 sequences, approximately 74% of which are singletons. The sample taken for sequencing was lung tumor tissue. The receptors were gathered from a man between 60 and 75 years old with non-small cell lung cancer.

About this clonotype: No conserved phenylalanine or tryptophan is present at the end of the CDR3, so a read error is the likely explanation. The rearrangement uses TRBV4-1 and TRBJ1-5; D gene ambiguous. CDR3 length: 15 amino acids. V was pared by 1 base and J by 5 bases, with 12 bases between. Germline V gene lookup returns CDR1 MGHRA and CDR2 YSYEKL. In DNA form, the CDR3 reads TGCGCCAGCAGCCAAGTTCTTAAGGGAGATCAGCCCCAGCATTTA. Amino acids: CASSQVLKGDQPQHL.

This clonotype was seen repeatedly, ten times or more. CDR3 in amino acids: CASSGGTSGRGNEQFF. The CDR3, as DNA: TGTGCCAGCAGTGGCGGGACTAGCGGGAGAGGCAATGAGCAGTTCTTC. The chain couples TRBV6-1 to TRBJ2-1, with TRBD2 identical over 14 bases. Germline V gene data show CDR1 as MNHNS and CDR2 as SASEGT. With V trimmed by 4 bases and J by 6 bases, 5 bases remained unmatched. This CDR3 has 16 residues.

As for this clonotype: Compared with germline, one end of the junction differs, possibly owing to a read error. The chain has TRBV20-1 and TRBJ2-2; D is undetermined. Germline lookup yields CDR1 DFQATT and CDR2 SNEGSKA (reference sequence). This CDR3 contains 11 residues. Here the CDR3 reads CGASNTGELFF. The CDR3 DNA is TGCGGTGCTAGTAACACTGGGGAGCTGTTTTTT.

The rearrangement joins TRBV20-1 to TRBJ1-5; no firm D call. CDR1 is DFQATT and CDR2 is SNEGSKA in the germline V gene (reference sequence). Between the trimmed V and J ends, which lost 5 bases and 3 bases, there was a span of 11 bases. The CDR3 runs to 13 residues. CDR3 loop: CSAYQSYNQPQHF. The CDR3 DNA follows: TGCAGTGCTTATCAATCCTACAATCAGCCCCAGCATTTT.

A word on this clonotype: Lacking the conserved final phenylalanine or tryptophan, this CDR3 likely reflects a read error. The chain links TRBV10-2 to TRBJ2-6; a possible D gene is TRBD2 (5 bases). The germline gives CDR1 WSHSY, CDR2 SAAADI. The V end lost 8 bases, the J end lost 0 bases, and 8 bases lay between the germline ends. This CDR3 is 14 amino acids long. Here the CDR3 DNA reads TGCGCCAGCCAGGACTCCTCTGGGGCCAACGTCCTGACTATC. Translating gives CASQDSSGANVLTI.

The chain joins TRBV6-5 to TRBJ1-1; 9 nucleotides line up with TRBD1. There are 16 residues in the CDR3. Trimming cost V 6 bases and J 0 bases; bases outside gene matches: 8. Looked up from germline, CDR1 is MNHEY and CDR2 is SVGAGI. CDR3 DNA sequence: TGTGCCAGCAGCATCCGGACAGGGGAGATGAACACTGAAGCTTTCTTT. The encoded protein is CASSIRTGEMNTEAFF.

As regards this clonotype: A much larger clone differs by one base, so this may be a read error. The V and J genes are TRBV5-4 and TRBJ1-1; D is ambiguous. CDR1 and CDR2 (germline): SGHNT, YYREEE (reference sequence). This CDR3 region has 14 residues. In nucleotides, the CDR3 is TGTGCCAGCAGCTTGGGACGGACGAACTCTGAAGCTTTCTTT. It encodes CASSLGRTNSEAFF.

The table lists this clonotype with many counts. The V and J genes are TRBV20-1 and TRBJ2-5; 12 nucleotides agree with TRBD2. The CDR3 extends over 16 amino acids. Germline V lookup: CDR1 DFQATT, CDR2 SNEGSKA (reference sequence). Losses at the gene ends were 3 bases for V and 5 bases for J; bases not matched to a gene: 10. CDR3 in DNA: TGCAGTGCTAGCCCCGTAACTAGCGGGAGGATCGAGACCCAGTACTTC. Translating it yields CSASPVTSGRIETQYF.

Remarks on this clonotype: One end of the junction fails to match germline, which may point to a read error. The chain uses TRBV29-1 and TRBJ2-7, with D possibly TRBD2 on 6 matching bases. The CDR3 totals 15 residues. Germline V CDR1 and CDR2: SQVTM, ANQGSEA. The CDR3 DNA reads TGCAGTGTTGAAGATATCGGGAGTCCCCCCTACGAGCAGTACTTC. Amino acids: CSVEDIGSPPYEQYF.

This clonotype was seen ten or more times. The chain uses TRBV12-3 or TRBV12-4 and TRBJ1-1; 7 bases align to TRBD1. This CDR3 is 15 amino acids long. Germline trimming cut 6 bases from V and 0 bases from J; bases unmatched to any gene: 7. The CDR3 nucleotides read TGTGCCAGCAGCCCCTGGGACAGAATGAACACTGAAGCTTTCTTT. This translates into CASSPWDRMNTEAFF.

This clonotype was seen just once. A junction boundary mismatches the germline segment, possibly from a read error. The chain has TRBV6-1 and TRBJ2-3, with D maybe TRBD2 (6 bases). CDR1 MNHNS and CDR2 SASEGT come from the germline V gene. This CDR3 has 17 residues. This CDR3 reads CASSERKEGRVTDTHYF. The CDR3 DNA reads TGTGCCAGCAGTGAACGGAAGGAGGGCCGGGTCACAGATACGCACTATTTT.

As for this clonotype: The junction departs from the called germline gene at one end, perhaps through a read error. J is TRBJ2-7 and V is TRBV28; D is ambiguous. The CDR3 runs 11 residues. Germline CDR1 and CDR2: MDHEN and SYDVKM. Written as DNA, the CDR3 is TGTGCCAGCTACCTAGAGAACGAGCGGTACTTC. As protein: CASYLENERYF.

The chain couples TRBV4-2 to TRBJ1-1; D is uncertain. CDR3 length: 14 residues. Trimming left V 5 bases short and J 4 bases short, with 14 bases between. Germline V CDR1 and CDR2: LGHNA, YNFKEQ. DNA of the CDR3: TGTGCCAGCAGCTCACGGGGAGGTGGCACTGAAGCTTTCTTT. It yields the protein CASSSRGGGTEAFF.

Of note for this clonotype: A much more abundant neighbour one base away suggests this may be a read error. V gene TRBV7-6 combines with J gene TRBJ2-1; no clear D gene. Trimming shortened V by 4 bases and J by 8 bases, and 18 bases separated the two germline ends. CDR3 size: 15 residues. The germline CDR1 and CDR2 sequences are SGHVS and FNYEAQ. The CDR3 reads CASSSPVAPYDEQFF. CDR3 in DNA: TGTGCCAGCAGCTCCCCCGTAGCACCATATGATGAGCAGTTCTTC. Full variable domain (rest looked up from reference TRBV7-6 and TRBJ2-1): GAGVSQSPRYKVTKRGQDVALRCDPISGHVSLYWYRQALGQGPEFLTYFNYEAQQDKSGLPNDRFSAERPEGSISTLTIQRTEQRDSAMYRCASSSPVAPYDEQFFGPGTRLTVL.

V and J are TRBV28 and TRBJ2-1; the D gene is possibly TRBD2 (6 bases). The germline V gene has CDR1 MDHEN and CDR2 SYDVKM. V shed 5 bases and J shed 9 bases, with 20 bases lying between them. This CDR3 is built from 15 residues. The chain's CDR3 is CASSLPLGGLPEQFF. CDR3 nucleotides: TGTGCCAGCAGTCTCCCGCTTGGGGGGTTGCCTGAGCAGTTCTTC.

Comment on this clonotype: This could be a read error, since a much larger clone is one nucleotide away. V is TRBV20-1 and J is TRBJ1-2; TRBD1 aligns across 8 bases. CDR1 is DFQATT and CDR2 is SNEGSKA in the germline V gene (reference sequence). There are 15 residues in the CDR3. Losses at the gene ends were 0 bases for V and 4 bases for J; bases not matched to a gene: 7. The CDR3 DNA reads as TGCAGTGCTAGAGACAGAAGACAGGGGAGCTATGGCTACACCTTC. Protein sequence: CSARDRRQGSYGYTF.

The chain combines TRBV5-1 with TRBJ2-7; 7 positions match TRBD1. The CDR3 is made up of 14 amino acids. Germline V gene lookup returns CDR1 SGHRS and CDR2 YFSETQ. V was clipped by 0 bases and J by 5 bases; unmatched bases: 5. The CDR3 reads CASSLGQGRDEQYF. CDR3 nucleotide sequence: TGCGCCAGCAGCTTGGGACAGGGAAGAGACGAGCAGTACTTC. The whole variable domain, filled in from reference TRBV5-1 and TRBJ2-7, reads KAGVTQTPRYLIKTRGQQVTLSCSPISGHRSVSWYQQTPGQGLQFLFEYFSETQRNKGNFPGRFSGRQFSNSRSEMNVSTLELGDSALYLCASSLGQGRDEQYFGPGTRLTVT.

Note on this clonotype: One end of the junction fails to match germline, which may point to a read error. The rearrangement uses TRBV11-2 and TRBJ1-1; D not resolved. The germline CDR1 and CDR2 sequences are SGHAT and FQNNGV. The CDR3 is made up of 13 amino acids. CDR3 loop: CASNSVVNTEAFF. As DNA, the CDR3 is TGTGCCAGCAACTCAGTGGTGAACACTGAAGCATTCTTT.

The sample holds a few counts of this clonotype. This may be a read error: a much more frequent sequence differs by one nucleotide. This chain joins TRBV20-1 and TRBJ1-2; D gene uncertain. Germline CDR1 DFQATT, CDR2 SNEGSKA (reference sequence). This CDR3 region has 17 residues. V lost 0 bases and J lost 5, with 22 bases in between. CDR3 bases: TGCAGTGCTAGAGATTCGTCTACAGAGGGTCGGGGTTATGGCTACACCTTC. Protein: CSARDSSTEGRGYGYTF.

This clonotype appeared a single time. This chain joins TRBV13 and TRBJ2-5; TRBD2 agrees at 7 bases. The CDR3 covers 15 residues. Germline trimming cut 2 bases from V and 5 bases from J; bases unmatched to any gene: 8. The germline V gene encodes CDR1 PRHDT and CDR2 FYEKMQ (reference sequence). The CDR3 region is CASSLKGGSGETQYF. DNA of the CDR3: TGTGCCAGCAGCTTAAAGGGAGGGTCGGGGGAGACCCAGTACTTC. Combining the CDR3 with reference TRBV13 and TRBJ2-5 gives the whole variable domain AAGVIQSPRHLIKEKRETATLKCYPIPRHDTVYWYQQGPGQDPQFLISFYEKMQSDKGSIPDRFSAQQFSDYHSELNMSSLELGDSALYFCASSLKGGSGETQYFGPGTRLLVL.

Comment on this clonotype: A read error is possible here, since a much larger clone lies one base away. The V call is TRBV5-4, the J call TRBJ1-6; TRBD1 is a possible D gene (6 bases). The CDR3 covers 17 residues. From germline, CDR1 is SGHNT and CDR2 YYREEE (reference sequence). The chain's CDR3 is CTSSDPLRGGGNSPLHF. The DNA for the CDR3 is TGTACCAGCAGCGACCCCCTCCGAGGGGGAGGTAATTCACCCCTCCACTTT.

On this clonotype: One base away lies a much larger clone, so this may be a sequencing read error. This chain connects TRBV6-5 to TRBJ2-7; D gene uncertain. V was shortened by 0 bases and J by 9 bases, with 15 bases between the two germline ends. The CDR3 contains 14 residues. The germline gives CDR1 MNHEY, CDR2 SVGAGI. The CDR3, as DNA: TGTGCCAGCAGTTACTCTCCCTCGACCGTCGCGCAGTACTTC. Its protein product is CASSYSPSTVAQYF.

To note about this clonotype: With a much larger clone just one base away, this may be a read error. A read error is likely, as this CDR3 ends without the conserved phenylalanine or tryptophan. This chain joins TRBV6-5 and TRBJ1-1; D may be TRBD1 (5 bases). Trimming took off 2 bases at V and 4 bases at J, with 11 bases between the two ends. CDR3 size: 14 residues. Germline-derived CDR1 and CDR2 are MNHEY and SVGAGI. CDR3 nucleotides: TGTGCCAGCAGTTACCGGGACGGAACCACTGAAGCTTTCATT. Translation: CASSYRDGTTEAFI.

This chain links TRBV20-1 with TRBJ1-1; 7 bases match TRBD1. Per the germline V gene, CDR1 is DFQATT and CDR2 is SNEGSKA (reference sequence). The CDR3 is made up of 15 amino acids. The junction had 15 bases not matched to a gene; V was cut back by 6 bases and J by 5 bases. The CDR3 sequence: CSAPPPTGAETEAFF. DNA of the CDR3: TGCAGTGCCCCTCCCCCAACAGGGGCGGAGACTGAAGCTTTCTTT.

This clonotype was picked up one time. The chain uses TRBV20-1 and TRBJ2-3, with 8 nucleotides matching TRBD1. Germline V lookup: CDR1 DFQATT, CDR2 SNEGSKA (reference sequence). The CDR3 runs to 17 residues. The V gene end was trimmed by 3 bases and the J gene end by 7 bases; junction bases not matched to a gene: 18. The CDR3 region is CSARPGQDKGGTNTQYF. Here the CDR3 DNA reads TGCAGTGCTAGGCCGGGACAGGACAAAGGTGGAACAAATACGCAGTATTTT.

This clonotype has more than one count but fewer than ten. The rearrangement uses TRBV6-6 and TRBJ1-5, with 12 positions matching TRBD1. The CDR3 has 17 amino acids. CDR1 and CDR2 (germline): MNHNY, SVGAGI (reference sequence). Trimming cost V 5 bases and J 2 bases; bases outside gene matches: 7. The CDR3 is CASSPGQGARGNQPQHF. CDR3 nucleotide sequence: TGTGCCAGCAGTCCGGGACAGGGGGCGCGGGGCAATCAGCCCCAGCATTTT.

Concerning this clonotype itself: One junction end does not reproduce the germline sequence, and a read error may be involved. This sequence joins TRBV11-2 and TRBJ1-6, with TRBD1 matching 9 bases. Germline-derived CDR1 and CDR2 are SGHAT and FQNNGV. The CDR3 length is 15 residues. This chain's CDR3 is CANSLETGGFSPLHF. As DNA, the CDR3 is TGTGCCAACAGCTTAGAAACAGGGGGCTTTTCACCCCTCCATTTT. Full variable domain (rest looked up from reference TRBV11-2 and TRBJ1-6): EAGVAQSPRYKIIEKRQSVAFWCNPISGHATLYWYQQILGQGPKLLIQFQNNGVVDDSQLPKDRFSAERLKGVDSTLKIQPAKLEDSAVYLCANSLETGGFSPLHFGNGTRLTVT.

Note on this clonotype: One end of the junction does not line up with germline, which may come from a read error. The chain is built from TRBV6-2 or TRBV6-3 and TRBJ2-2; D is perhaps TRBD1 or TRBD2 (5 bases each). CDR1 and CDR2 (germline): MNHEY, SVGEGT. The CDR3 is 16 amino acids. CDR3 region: CASIRQTPVNTGEPFF. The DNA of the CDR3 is TGTGCCAGCATCCGACAGACTCCAGTAAACACCGGGGAGCCGTTTTTT.